These 5 T cell receptor beta chains were all obtained from the same sample, sequenced in a study of low-dose radiotherapy and immunotherapy resistance in tumors. Documented time point: after trial treatment. Sample treatment: LDRT plus nivolumab, ipilimumab, low-dose cyclophosphamide and aspirin (RACIN trial). With TRAV- and TRBV-specific primers, first-strand cDNA was made, covering the alpha and beta chains. With a constant-region primer and a V-primer adapter, TCRs were subjected to 20 to 25 PCR cycles of amplification. TCRdb fed the reads into MiXCR, producing one record per CDR3 protein. The sample holds fewer than 110,000 distinct CDR3 sequences, less than 25% seen once. This specimen was PBMCs, taken after low-dose radiotherapy plus immunotherapy. These receptors all stem from a male donor with prostate cancer.

A note on this clonotype: The DNA is omitted, as the CDR3 cannot be located on it reliably, and the CDR3 follows TCRdb's listing. This chain links TRBV11-2 with TRBJ2-2. In germline, CDR1 is SGHAT, CDR2 FQNNGV. From its first to its last residue, the CDR3 has 14 amino acids. The CDR3 reads CASSRQNTGELFFF.

There are many counts of this clonotype. The chain is built from TRBV5-1 and TRBJ2-2; 8 bases map to TRBD1. V shed 2 bases, J shed 4 bases, and the junction held 4 bases outside the gene matches. Germline V gives CDR1 SGHRS, CDR2 YFSETQ. The CDR3 covers 15 residues. The CDR3 reads CASSFTGGGTGELFF. The DNA of the CDR3 is TGCGCCAGCAGCTTCACAGGGGGTGGCACCGGGGAGCTGTTTTTT. The full variable domain, in which reference TRBV5-1 and TRBJ2-2 provide the parts outside the CDR3, is KAGVTQTPRYLIKTRGQQVTLSCSPISGHRSVSWYQQTPGQGLQFLFEYFSETQRNKGNFPGRFSGRQFSNSRSEMNVSTLELGDSALYLCASSFTGGGTGELFFGEGSRLTVL.

This clonotype was seen many times. This sequence joins TRBV11-2 and TRBJ2-2; tentatively, D is TRBD2 (5 bases). The CDR3 runs to 16 residues. In germline, CDR1 is SGHAT, CDR2 FQNNGV. V lost 3 bases, J lost 0 bases, and 11 bases lay in between. DNA for the CDR3: TGTGCCAGCAGCTTCTCAGCGGTTACGAACACCGGGGAGCTGTTTTTT. This sequence encodes CASSFSAVTNTGELFF. Filled out from reference TRBV11-2 and TRBJ2-2, the complete variable domain reads EAGVAQSPRYKIIEKRQSVAFWCNPISGHATLYWYQQILGQGPKLLIQFQNNGVVDDSQLPKDRFSAERLKGVDSTLKIQPAKLEDSAVYLCASSFSAVTNTGELFFGEGSRLTVL.

This clonotype was seen ten or more times. This rearrangement joins TRBV7-2 to TRBJ2-5, with a possible D match to TRBD1 (6 bases). The germline V and J ends were trimmed by 2 bases and 4 bases, with 14 bases remaining between them. The CDR3 is 15 amino acids. Germline values: CDR1 SGHTA, CDR2 FQGNSA. In nucleotides, the CDR3 is TGTGCCAGCAGCTTATTAGGGACAACCGGAGAGACCCAGTACTTC. Protein sequence: CASSLLGTTGETQYF.

Comment on this clonotype: A far larger clone is off by one base, so a read error is likely. J is TRBJ2-1 and V is TRBV5-3; 9 bases map to TRBD2. TRBV5-3 is recorded as an ORF, its role being uncertain. V trimming: 3 bases; J trimming: 9 bases; junction bases outside the gene matches: 13. The CDR3 is 16 residues long. The DNA for the CDR3 is TGTGCCAGAAGCTCTCCGGTAGGGACTAGCTCGGGTGAGCAGTTCTTC. Amino acids: CARSSPVGTSSGEQFF.